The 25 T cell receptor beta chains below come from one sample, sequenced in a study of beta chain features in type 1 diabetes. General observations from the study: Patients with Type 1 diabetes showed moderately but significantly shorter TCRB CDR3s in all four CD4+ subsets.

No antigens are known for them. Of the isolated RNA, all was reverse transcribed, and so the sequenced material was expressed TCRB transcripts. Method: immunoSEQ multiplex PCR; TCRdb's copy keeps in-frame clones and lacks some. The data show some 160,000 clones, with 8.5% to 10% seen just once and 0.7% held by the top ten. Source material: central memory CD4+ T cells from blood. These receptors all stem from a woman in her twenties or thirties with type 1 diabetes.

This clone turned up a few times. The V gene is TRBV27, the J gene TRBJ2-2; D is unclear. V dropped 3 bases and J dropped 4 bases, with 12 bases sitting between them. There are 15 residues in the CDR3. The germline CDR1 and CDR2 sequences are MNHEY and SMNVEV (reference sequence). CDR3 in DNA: TGTGCCAGCAGTTTCCAACTCAGGTCCACCGGGGAGCTGTTTTTT. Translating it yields CASSFQLRSTGELFF.

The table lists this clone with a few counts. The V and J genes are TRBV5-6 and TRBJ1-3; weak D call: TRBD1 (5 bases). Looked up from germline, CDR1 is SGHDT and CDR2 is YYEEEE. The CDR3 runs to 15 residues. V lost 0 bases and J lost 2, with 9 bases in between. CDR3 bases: TGTGCCAGCAGCTTGGGTGCAGGGACTGGAAACACCATATATTTT. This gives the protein CASSLGAGTGNTIYF.

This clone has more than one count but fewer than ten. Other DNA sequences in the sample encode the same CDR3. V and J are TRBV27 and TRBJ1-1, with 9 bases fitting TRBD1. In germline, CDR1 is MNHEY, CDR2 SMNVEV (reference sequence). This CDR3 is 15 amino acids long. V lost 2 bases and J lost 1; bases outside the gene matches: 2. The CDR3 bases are TGTGCCAGCAGTTTAAGGGGACAGGGGAACACTGAAGCTTTCTTT. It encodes CASSLRGQGNTEAFF.

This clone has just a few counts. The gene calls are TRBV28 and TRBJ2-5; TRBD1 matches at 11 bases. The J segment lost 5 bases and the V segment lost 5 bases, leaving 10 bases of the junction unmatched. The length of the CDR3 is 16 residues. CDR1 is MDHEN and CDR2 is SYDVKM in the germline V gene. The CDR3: CASSEADRGLRETQYF. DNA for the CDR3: TGTGCCAGCAGTGAAGCGGACAGGGGGCTAAGGGAGACCCAGTACTTC.

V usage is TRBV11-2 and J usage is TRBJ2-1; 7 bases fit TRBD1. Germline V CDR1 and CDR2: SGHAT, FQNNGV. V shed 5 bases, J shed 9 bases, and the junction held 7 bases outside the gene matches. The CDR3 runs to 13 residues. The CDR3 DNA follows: TGTGCCAGCAGCCCCGACAGGGAGAGTGAGCAGTTCTTC. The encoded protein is CASSPDRESEQFF. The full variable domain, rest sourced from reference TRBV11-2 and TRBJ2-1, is EAGVAQSPRYKIIEKRQSVAFWCNPISGHATLYWYQQILGQGPKLLIQFQNNGVVDDSQLPKDRFSAERLKGVDSTLKIQPAKLEDSAVYLCASSPDRESEQFFGPGTRLTVL.

The CDR3 DNA is TGTGCCGTCTCGAATGAGGGGGCGGATGGCTACACCTTC. Amino acid sequence: CAVSNEGADGYTF. This chain connects TRBV2 to TRBJ1-2; 7 nucleotides line up with TRBD1. Germline values: CDR1 SNHLY, CDR2 FYNNEI. The CDR3 has 13 residues. V lost 11 bases and J lost 6; bases outside the gene matches: 12.

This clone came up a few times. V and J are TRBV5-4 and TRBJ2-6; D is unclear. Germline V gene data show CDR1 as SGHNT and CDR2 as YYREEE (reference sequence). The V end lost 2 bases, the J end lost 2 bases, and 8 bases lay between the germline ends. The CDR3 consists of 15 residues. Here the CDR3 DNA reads TGTGCCAGCAGCTTCAAGGAGCCTGGGGCCAACGTCCTGACTTTC. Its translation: CASSFKEPGANVLTF. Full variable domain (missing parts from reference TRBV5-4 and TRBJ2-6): ETGVTQSPTHLIKTRGQQVTLRCSSQSGHNTVSWYQQALGQGPQFIFQYYREEENGRGNFPPRFSGLQFPNYSSELNVNALELDDSALYLCASSFKEPGANVLTFGAGSRLTVL.

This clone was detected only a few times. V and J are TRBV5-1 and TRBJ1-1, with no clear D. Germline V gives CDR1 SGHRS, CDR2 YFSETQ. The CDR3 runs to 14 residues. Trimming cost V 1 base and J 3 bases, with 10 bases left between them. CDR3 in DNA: TGCGCCAGCAGCTTGTCCGGGAGGGACACTGAAGCTTTCTTT. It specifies CASSLSGRDTEAFF. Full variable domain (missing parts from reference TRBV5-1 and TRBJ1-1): KAGVTQTPRYLIKTRGQQVTLSCSPISGHRSVSWYQQTPGQGLQFLFEYFSETQRNKGNFPGRFSGRQFSNSRSEMNVSTLELGDSALYLCASSLSGRDTEAFFGQGTRLTVV.

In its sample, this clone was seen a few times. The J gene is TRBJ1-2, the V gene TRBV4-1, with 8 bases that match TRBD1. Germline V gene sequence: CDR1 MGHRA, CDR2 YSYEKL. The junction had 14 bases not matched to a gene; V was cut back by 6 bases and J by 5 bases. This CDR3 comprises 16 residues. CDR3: CASRYIPTGTGYGYTF. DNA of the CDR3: TGCGCCAGCAGATATATTCCCACCGGGACAGGTTATGGCTACACCTTC.

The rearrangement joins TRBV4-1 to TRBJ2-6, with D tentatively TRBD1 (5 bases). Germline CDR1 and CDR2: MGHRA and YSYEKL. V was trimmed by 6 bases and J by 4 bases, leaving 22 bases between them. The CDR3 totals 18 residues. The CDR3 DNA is TGCGCCAGCAGGTACCTTTCCCCCACAGGCTCCGGGGCCAACGTCCTGACTTTC. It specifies CASRYLSPTGSGANVLTF.

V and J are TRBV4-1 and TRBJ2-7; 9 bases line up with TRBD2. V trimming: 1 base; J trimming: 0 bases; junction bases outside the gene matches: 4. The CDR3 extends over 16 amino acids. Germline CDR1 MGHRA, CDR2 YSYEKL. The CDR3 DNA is TGCGCCAGCAGCCAAGTTGGCGGGAGGGGCTCCTACGAGCAGTACTTC. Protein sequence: CASSQVGGRGSYEQYF.

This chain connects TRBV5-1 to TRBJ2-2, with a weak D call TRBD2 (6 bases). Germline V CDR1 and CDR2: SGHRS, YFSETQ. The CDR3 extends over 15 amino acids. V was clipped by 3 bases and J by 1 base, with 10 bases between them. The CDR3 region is CASSSLAENTGELFF. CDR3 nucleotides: TGCGCCAGCAGCTCATTAGCGGAGAACACCGGGGAGCTGTTTTTT.

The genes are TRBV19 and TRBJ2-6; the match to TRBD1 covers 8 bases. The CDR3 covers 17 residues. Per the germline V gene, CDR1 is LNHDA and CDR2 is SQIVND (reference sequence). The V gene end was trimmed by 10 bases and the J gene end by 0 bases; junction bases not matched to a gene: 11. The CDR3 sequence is CATTYGTGISGANVLTF. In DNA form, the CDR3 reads TGTGCCACTACCTACGGGACAGGCATCTCTGGGGCCAACGTCCTGACTTTC.

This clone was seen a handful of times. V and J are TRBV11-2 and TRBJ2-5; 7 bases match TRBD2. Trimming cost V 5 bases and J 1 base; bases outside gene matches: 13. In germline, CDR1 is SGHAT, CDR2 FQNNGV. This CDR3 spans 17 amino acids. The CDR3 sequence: CASSPNGVAGTQETQYF. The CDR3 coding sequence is TGTGCCAGCAGCCCTAACGGGGTAGCGGGCACCCAAGAGACCCAGTACTTC.

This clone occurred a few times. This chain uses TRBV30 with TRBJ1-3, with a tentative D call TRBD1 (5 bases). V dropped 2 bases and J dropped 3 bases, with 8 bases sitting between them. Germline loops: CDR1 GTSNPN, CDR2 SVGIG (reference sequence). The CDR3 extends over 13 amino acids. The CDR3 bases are TGTGCCTGGAGTTCAGGGTATGGAAACACCATATATTTT. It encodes CAWSSGYGNTIYF.

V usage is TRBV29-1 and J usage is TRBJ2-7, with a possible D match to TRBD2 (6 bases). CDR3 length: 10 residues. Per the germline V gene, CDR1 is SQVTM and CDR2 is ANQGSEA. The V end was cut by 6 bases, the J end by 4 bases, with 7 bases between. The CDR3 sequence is CSVGTYEQYF. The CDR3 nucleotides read TGCAGCGTCGGGACTTACGAGCAGTACTTC.

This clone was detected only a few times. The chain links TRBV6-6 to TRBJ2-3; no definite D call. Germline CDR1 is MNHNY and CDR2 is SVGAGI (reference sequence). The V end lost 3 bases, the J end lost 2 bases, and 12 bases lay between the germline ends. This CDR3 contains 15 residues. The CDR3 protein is CASSYGGLDTDTQYF. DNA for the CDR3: TGTGCCAGCAGTTATGGTGGGCTTGACACAGATACGCAGTATTTT.

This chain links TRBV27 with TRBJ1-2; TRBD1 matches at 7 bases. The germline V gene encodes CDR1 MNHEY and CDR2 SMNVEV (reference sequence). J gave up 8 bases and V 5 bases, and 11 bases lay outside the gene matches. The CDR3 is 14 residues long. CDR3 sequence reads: CASSGLRGRGGYTF. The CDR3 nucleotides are TGTGCCAGCAGTGGACTTAGGGGGCGCGGGGGCTACACCTTC.

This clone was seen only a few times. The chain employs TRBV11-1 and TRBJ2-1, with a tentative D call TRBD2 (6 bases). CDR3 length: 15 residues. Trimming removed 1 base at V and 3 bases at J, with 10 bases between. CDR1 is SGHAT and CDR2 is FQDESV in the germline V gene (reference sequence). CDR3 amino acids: CASSLDRGNYNEQFF. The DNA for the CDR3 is TGTGCCAGCAGCTTAGATCGCGGGAACTACAATGAGCAGTTCTTC.

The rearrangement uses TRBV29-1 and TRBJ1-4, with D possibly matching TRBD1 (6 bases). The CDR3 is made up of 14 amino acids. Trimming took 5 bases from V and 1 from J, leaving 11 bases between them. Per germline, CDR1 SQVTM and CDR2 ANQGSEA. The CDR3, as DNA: TGCAGCGTTTCAGGGGCGGAAACTAATGAAAAACTGTTTTTT. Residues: CSVSGAETNEKLFF.

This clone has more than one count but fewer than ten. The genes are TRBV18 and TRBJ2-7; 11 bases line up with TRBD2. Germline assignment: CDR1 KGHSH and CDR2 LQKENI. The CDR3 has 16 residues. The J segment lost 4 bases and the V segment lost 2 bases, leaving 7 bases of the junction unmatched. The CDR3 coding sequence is TGTGCCAGCTCACCAGTTAGCGGGAGGGCCGGGTACGAGCAGTACTTC. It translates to CASSPVSGRAGYEQYF.

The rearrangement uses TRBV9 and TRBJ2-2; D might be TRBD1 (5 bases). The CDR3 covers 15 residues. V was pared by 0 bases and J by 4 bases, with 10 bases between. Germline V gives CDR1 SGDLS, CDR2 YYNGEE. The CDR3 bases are TGTGCCAGCAGCGTAGGGCGCCAGGGCACCGGGGAGCTGTTTTTT. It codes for CASSVGRQGTGELFF.

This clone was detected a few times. CDR3 sequence (DNA): TGTGCCAGCACTCAAACAGGGATGGTAGGAGGCTACACCTTC. Protein sequence: CASTQTGMVGGYTF. This chain links TRBV27 with TRBJ1-2; D possibly corresponds to TRBD1 (6 bases). Per germline, CDR1 MNHEY and CDR2 SMNVEV (reference sequence). Trimming took 7 bases from V and 8 from J, leaving 20 bases between them. The CDR3 loop spans 14 amino acids.

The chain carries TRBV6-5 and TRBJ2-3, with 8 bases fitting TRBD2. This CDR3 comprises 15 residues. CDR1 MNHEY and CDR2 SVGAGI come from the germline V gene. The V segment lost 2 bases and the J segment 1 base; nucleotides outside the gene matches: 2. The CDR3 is CASSYPTSGTDTQYF. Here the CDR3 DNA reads TGTGCCAGCAGTTACCCGACTAGCGGCACAGATACGCAGTATTTT.

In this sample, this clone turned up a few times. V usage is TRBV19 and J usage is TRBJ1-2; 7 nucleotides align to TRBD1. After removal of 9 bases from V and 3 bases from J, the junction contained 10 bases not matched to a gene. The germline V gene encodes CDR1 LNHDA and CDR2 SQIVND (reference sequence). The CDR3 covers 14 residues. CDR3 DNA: TGTGCCAGCCGTCCTGGAACAGGGGACTATGGCTACACCTTC. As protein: CASRPGTGDYGYTF.